The clone carrying this T cell receptor (beta chain) was picked up one time. Original methodology: Amplifying reference gene primers gave estimates of nucleated cell counts. Sequencing was performed with immunoSEQ multiplex PCR; in TCRdb, only in-frame clones are kept and a portion is missing. The V and J calls and the clone size are those of that table, but D and trimming were determined from the DNA. Of roughly 69,000 clones detected, 65% to 80% appear once; the ten largest clones hold roughly 4.8%. This sample is part of a study of blood T cell repertoires in COVID-19. Study-wide context: Researchers got acute and convalescent COVID-19 samples from the United States, Italy and Spain. PBMCs, B-cell-depleted T cells, or T cells were the source of the cDNA or gDNA that made up the material.

The CDR3 has 15 residues. Looked up from germline, CDR1 is KGHSY and CDR2 is FQNENV. Trimming shortened V by 1 base and J by 5 bases, and 14 bases separated the two germline ends. This chain uses TRBV16 with TRBJ1-1, with D unclear. The receptor was derived from a human donor in a cohort sampled during active COVID-19. The sample comprised peripheral blood. The CDR3 bases are TGTGCCAGCAGCCAATACGGACTCGAGGTAACTGAAGCTTTCTTT. Protein: CASSQYGLEVTEAFF.